Listed below are T cell receptor beta chains from one sample, sequenced in a study of long-term antiretroviral therapy in people with HIV. Sequenced by immunoSEQ multiplex PCR; TCRdb stores in-frame clones only, minus some. The sample comprises approximately 20,000 clones, around four fifths of which are singletons, and roughly 3.9% rests with the top ten. The sequencing here drew on unsorted PBMCs, taken about 4 years after starting antiretroviral therapy. The receptors were gathered from a man between 18 and 29 years old with HIV. Each CDR3 is given with its conserved first and last residue. Fields, in order: D gene, V gene, J gene, clone size, CDR3 protein, CDR3 DNA. D genes are given only for firm matches. Clone size is stated in some rows and not others, as once, few, many or a class when expanded.

-,TRBV9,TRBJ1-3,-,CASSVADGSSGNTIYF,TGTGCCAGCAGCGTAGCGGACGGGAGCTCTGGAAACACCATATATTTT
-,TRBV25-1,TRBJ1-1,-,CASRGTEAFF,TGTGCCAGCCGGGGGACTGAAGCTTTCTTT
TRBD1,TRBV9,TRBJ1-2,-,CASTLNEGAGYTF,TGTGCCAGCACCCTAAACGAGGGGGCCGGCTACACCTTC
-,TRBV28,TRBJ1-1,-,CASSFSRAEAFF,TGTGCCAGCAGTTTCAGCAGGGCTGAAGCTTTCTTT
TRBD1,TRBV27,TRBJ2-7,-,CASSLLGQGILGEQYF,TGTGCCAGCAGTTTATTGGGACAGGGTATATTGGGCGAGCAGTACTTC
-,TRBV9,TRBJ2-7,-,CASSVETGATYEQYF,TGTGCCAGCAGCGTAGAAACGGGGGCCACCTACGAGCAGTACTTC
TRBD1,TRBV6-6,TRBJ2-1,-,CASSYNTGDEQFF,TGTGCCAGCAGTTACAATACAGGGGATGAGCAGTTCTTC
-,TRBV27,TRBJ2-3,once,CASSLYPGADTQYF,TGTGCCAGCAGTTTGTATCCGGGGGCGGATACGCAGTATTTT
-,TRBV7-3,TRBJ2-1,-,CASSLISGAHYNEQFF,TGTGCCAGCAGCTTAATTTCCGGGGCACACTACAATGAGCAGTTCTTC
-,TRBV7-9,TRBJ2-3,once,CASSLFPGANPDTQYF,TGTGCCAGCAGCTTATTTCCGGGGGCGAACCCAGATACGCAGTATTTT
-,TRBV5-1,TRBJ2-3,-,CASSLDSTDTQYF,TGCGCCAGCAGCTTAGACAGCACAGATACGCAGTATTTT
TRBD2,TRBV5-5,TRBJ2-5,-,CASSLVPGGQETQYF,TGTGCCAGCAGCTTGGTCCCGGGGGGGCAGGAGACCCAGTACTTC
TRBD2,TRBV2,TRBJ2-5,-,CASRSASGGIFQETQYF,TGTGCCAGCAGGTCGGCTAGCGGGGGGATATTCCAAGAGACCCAGTACTTC
-,TRBV4-1,TRBJ2-2,-,CASSQARVNTGELFF,TGCGCCAGCAGCCAGGCCAGAGTGAACACCGGGGAGCTGTTTTTT
-,TRBV18,TRBJ2-1,-,CASSPGVTNEQFF,TGTGCCAGCTCACCCGGGGTGACCAATGAGCAGTTCTTC
-,TRBV14,TRBJ1-4,-,CASSQVGSSHLNEKLFF,TGTGCCAGCAGCCAAGTGGGGAGTTCCCATCTTAATGAAAAACTGTTTTTT